The T cell receptor beta chain under discussion was sequenced for a study of T cells in Graves' hyperthyroidism and ophthalmopathy. The CDR3 covers 15 residues. The V gene end was trimmed by 5 bases and the J gene end by 4 bases; junction bases not matched to a gene: 5. Germline V lookup: CDR1 SNHLY, CDR2 FYNNEI. The CDR3 regions of TCR beta were amplified from RNA transcripts. HTBI primers were the set used in a first-round RT-PCR of the TCR CDR3. TCRdb recomputed calls from the multiplex PCR reads with MiXCR, one row per CDR3 protein. The sample lists approximately 330,000 distinct CDR3 sequences, approximately 14% occurring once.

The receptor was isolated from a woman aged 40-49 years with Graves' ophthalmopathy. The V and J genes are TRBV2 and TRBJ1-5, with TRBD1 matching 10 bases. The sequenced sample consisted of blood. CDR3 bases: TGTGCCAGCAGTTTAGACAGGGGGCCAAATCAGCCCCAGCATTTT. Protein sequence: CASSLDRGPNQPQHF.